Listed below are T cell receptor beta chains from one sample, sequenced in a study of memory CD4+ T cells and cytomegalovirus serostatus. The assay was immunoSEQ multiplex PCR, and TCRdb's table has in-frame clones only and misses some. The sample lists tens of thousands of clones, roughly 80% occurring once. The source material was memory CD4+ T cells from blood. The receptors stem from an adult in good health and CMV-seronegative. The conserved cysteine and the conserved F or W are not part of the CDR3 here.

V gene	J gene	CDR3 protein
TRBV14	TRBJ1-2	ASSQDLVRYGYT
TRBV6-1	TRBJ1-4	ASSEPGREKLF
TRBV4-2	TRBJ2-3	ASSKGAGAIDTQY
TRBV5-1	TRBJ1-1	ASSLAHGTEAF
TRBV5-5	TRBJ2-6	ASSYITRGSGANVLT
TRBV6-5	TRBJ1-5	ASSLGQGSQPQH
TRBV7-2	TRBJ1-5	ASSPGQGKNQPQH
TRBV15	TRBJ1-1	ATRKQGEAEAF
TRBV7-2	TRBJ2-1	ASSLVSSGGIQF
TRBV9	TRBJ1-5	ASSQDSYSNQPQH
TRBV5-5	TRBJ1-2	ASSLVGQGSNYGYT
TRBV5-8	TRBJ1-2	ASSLVVGQGGYGYT
TRBV6-5	TRBJ2-5	ASSKTSTSWETQY
TRBV4-3	TRBJ2-7	ASSRTPQGQGPSYEQY
TRBV21-1	TRBJ2-7	ASSKAPTDQFYEQY
TRBV2	TRBJ2-3	ASPGRTSGVTDTQY
TRBV7-7	TRBJ2-2	ASSLDGANTGELF
TRBV5-1	TRBJ2-1	ASSSGASGGREQF
TRBV7-2	TRBJ2-7	ASSLAGHSYEQY
TRBV5-1	TRBJ1-2	ASSLEDGGGYT
TRBV27	TRBJ1-1	ASSLSRQVAGAGTEAF
TRBV15	TRBJ2-7	ATSRDTYEQY
TRBV2	TRBJ1-2	ASSVRDYGYT
TRBV7-9	TRBJ1-5	ASSLGGQGGQPQH
TRBV4-1	TRBJ2-7	ASSDRDRESGGLYEQY
TRBV27	TRBJ2-2	ASSPGQGATGELF
TRBV19	TRBJ2-5	ASSIAGETQY
TRBV9	TRBJ1-5	ASSVTVVGQPQH
TRBV4-1	TRBJ2-7	ASSPPGQSSYEQY
TRBV5-6	TRBJ1-1	ASSLYRGWAEAF
TRBV7-2	TRBJ1-5	ASSRGDWDQPQH
TRBV6-1	TRBJ1-4	ASSRHGGGEEKLF
TRBV9	TRBJ1-4	ASSVGNRGDEKLF
TRBV7-9	TRBJ1-4	ASSLRDRGSMRTNEKLF
TRBV7-8	TRBJ2-7	ASSSSVGEQY
TRBV18	TRBJ1-4	ASSPPTGNEKLF
TRBV6-1	TRBJ1-5	ASSLQGGDQPQH
TRBV7-9	TRBJ2-1	ASSLRQGYNEQF
TRBV20-1	TRBJ1-2	SAPNYGYT
TRBV7-2	TRBJ2-5	ASSLGGQYQETQY
TRBV28	TRBJ1-5	ASSLGVGRQPQH
TRBV6-6	TRBJ2-5	ASSFHLSGGQETQY
TRBV30	TRBJ1-1	AWGTQGSVLNTEAF
TRBV11-3	TRBJ1-2	ASSRGQVYGYT
TRBV7-3	TRBJ1-4	ASSEQGAANEKLF